What follows describes a single T cell receptor (beta chain). There is no known antigen for this receptor. No much larger clone exists at a distance of one base, and base qualities are not known. The CDR1 and CDR2 encoded by the germline V gene are SGHDT and YYEEEE. After removal of 4 bases from V and 1 base from J, the junction retains 6 bases not matched to a gene. The CDR3, from cysteine to phenylalanine, totals 15 residues. The kept DNA is CDR3 alone, 45 bases in frame from the first base. TCR beta libraries were generated from genomic DNA with the immunoSEQ kit, following the manufacturer's recommendations. To prepare libraries, a first multiplex PCR with proprietary primers was run, followed by a second PCR that added unique barcodes, and a bead cleanup was done after each round. A positive control reaction and a negative control reaction, both provided in the kit, were run with every batch of samples. The final libraries underwent checking on an Agilent 4200 TapeStation D1000 ScreenTape, volumetric pooling, and quantification by qPCR. An Illumina NextSeq500 fitted with a MidOutput 150-cycle cartridge performed the sequencing, running 156 Read1 cycles and 15 Index1 cycles with the kit's custom primers. The pooled library was loaded at 0.95 to 1 pM with 20% PhiX control spiked in. The source study handled its data this way. Vendor-processed data were analyzed in R, and a clonotype was defined as all T cells sharing the same CDR3 nucleotide sequence. In the clone abundance analyses, frequencies in each sample were normalized to that sample's 10,000 most abundant clones. Before analysis, public T cell clones were removed, and these numbered fewer than six per sample on average. Tumor-enriched and baseline blood-enriched clonotypes were defined by at least a 32-fold difference in abundance between compartments. Clonotypes expanded or contracted between blood time points were identified with a beta-binomial differential abundance model. Tumor-blood repertoire similarity was measured with the Baroni-Urbani and Buser coefficient, and groups were compared using two-tailed Wilcoxon tests in R. In TCRdb, the immuneACCESS table is reduced to in-frame sequences with V and J assigned. These tables do not hold every clone; where another copy was compared, an unresolved V gene accounts for under half, and the others remain unexplained. That table furnishes V, J and clone size, whereas the DNA furnished D and trimming. The sample table lists 60,000 to 95,000 clones, 83% of them with a count of one. Together, the top ten hold about 2.5% of the sample.

The data stem from a study of radiation and T cells in renal cell carcinoma (TCRdb year 2020). A note on the overall study: In total, approximately 55 samples, comprising 26 tumors and some 27 peripheral blood samples, were subjected to TCR beta sequencing. Across all 55 or so samples, 4,016,671 unique CDR3 nucleotide sequences, encoding about 3,000,000 unique CDR3 amino acid sequences, were identified. The final blood draw was performed at 4 weeks after radiation, at the same time as nephrectomy. The research as a whole found: Top tumor clonotypes rose in blood from baseline to 2 weeks post-radiation, then contracted by 4 weeks, suggesting transient expansion of tumor-resident clones. Changes in the blood repertoire were not tracked past 4 weeks after treatment. The single-armed trial design could not address effects of radiation dose or scheduling on the TCR repertoire. Because no pretreatment tumor biopsies were available, whether clonotypes were present in the tumor at baseline could not be determined.

The time point label for this specimen denotes: blood 4 weeks post-SBRT, at nephrectomy. The sample's treatment or condition, from its label and the paper: 15 Gy SBRT to primary tumor, nephrectomy 4 weeks later. The samples were obtained from a clinical trial, where primary renal cell carcinomas were treated with 15 Gy stereotactic body radiation therapy and then removed by nephrectomy 4 weeks afterward. To follow tumor-enriched clonotypes, peripheral blood was collected serially from radiation-treated patients at baseline and again at 2 weeks and 4 weeks after SBRT. Renal cell carcinoma with clear cell pathology was present in all patients. The QIAamp DNA Blood Mini Kit (Qiagen) was used to prepare genomic DNA for TCR sequencing. Only samples passing all quality control checks were included in the analyses.

The sample was blood, taken from a patient whose treatment included radiotherapy and nephrectomy. The rearranged segments are TRBV5-6 and TRBJ1-1; the junction holds 8 bases that match TRBD1. The clonotype originates from a woman aged 60-75 years with renal cell carcinoma. The CDR3: CASSKTGTGNTEAFF. At the DNA level, the sequence is TGTGCCAGCAGCAAAACCGGGACAGGGAACACTGAAGCTTTCTTT.